These T cell receptor beta chains were read from a single sample in a study of T cell responses to AZD1222 COVID-19 vaccine. Measured with immunoSEQ multiplex PCR; TCRdb has only the in-frame clones, and not every one. This table holds about 140,000 clones, about 90% found once. Sample: peripheral blood, taken 28 days after the second AZD1222 dose. The receptors come from an adult who received the AZD1222 COVID-19 vaccine. Each CDR3 is given with its conserved first and last residue. D genes are given only for firm matches. For some rows the clone size is stated as once, few or many, or as a class when expanded; others skip it.

j_call: TRBJ1-1
clone_size: -
d_call: TRBD1
cdr3_length: 16
v_call: TRBV7-8
cdr3_nt: TGTGCCAGCAGCATAGGAGACAGGGGGATGAACACTGAAGCTTTCTTT
cdr3_aa: CASSIGDRGMNTEAFF

j_call: TRBJ1-6
clone_size: -
d_call: -
cdr3_length: 16
v_call: TRBV4-3
cdr3_nt: TGCGCCAGCAGCCAAGACCCGGGGCAGGGTAATTCACCCCTCCACTTT
cdr3_aa: CASSQDPGQGNSPLHF

j_call: TRBJ1-3
clone_size: -
d_call: TRBD1
cdr3_length: 15
v_call: TRBV6-5
cdr3_nt: TGTGCCAGCAGTTACGGGACAGAGACTGGAAACACCATATATTTT
cdr3_aa: CASSYGTETGNTIYF

j_call: TRBJ1-2
clone_size: -
d_call: TRBD1
cdr3_length: 14
v_call: TRBV7-6
cdr3_nt: TGTGCCAGCAGCTTAGACACAGGGGTTAGTGGCTACACCTTC
cdr3_aa: CASSLDTGVSGYTF

j_call: TRBJ2-1
clone_size: -
d_call: TRBD2
cdr3_length: 17
v_call: TRBV4-1
cdr3_nt: TGCGCCAGCAGCCAAGATCTGAAGGCTAGCGGGTGGAATGAGCAGTTCTTC
cdr3_aa: CASSQDLKASGWNEQFF

j_call: TRBJ1-5
clone_size: -
d_call: -
cdr3_length: 13
v_call: TRBV28
cdr3_nt: TGTGCCAGCCATGGGGGACACAATCAGCCCCAGCATTTT
cdr3_aa: CASHGGHNQPQHF

j_call: TRBJ2-1
clone_size: -
d_call: TRBD2
cdr3_length: 17
v_call: TRBV7-2
cdr3_nt: TGTGCCAGCAGCTTAATTTCCGGGGGGGTGACCTACAATGAGCAGTTCTTC
cdr3_aa: CASSLISGGVTYNEQFF

j_call: TRBJ1-5
clone_size: -
d_call: -
cdr3_length: 19
v_call: TRBV19
cdr3_nt: TGTGCCAGTAGTTCCCTGGGTGGCAGCGGAGACCCTAGCAATCAGCCCCAGCATTTT
cdr3_aa: CASSSLGGSGDPSNQPQHF

j_call: TRBJ1-2
clone_size: -
d_call: -
cdr3_length: 13
v_call: TRBV12-3/TRBV12-4
cdr3_nt: TGTGCCAGCAGTTCCGGACGTTACTATGGCTACACCTTC
cdr3_aa: CASSSGRYYGYTF

j_call: TRBJ2-7
clone_size: -
d_call: TRBD1
cdr3_length: 15
v_call: TRBV12-5
cdr3_nt: TGTGCTAGTGGCACAACCGACAGGGTCCAATACGAGCAGTACTTC
cdr3_aa: CASGTTDRVQYEQYF

j_call: TRBJ2-5
clone_size: once
d_call: -
cdr3_length: 15
v_call: TRBV7-2
cdr3_nt: TGTGCCAGCAGCTTAGCCGGGACGGTCGGTGAGACCCAGTACTTC
cdr3_aa: CASSLAGTVGETQYF

j_call: TRBJ1-5
clone_size: -
d_call: -
cdr3_length: 16
v_call: TRBV7-9
cdr3_nt: TGTGCCAGCAGCTTAGAGGTCTCGGGGCGCAATCAGCCCCAGCATTTT
cdr3_aa: CASSLEVSGRNQPQHF

j_call: TRBJ1-6
clone_size: few
d_call: TRBD1
cdr3_length: 15
v_call: TRBV6-5
cdr3_nt: TGTGCCAGCAGAGCGGACGGACAGGGGCGTTCACCCCTCCACTTT
cdr3_aa: CASRADGQGRSPLHF

j_call: TRBJ2-1
clone_size: -
d_call: TRBD2
cdr3_length: 16
v_call: TRBV7-6
cdr3_nt: TGTGCCAGCAGCTTAGAGGCTAGCGGGATTAAGAATGAGCAGTTCTTC
cdr3_aa: CASSLEASGIKNEQFF

j_call: TRBJ2-2
clone_size: medium-sized
d_call: -
cdr3_length: 13
v_call: TRBV10-3
cdr3_nt: TGTGCCATCAGTGAGTCGGACACCGGGGAGCTGTTTTTT
cdr3_aa: CAISESDTGELFF

j_call: TRBJ2-1
clone_size: -
d_call: -
cdr3_length: 12
v_call: TRBV15
cdr3_nt: TGTGCCACCAGCAGAAATTCGGATGAGCAGTTCTTC
cdr3_aa: CATSRNSDEQFF

j_call: TRBJ1-4
clone_size: -
d_call: -
cdr3_length: 14
v_call: TRBV5-6
cdr3_nt: TGTGCCAGCAGCCCCGACAGGCTAAATGAAAAACTGTTTTTT
cdr3_aa: CASSPDRLNEKLFF

j_call: TRBJ2-3
clone_size: -
d_call: -
cdr3_length: 15
v_call: TRBV3-1/TRBV3-2
cdr3_nt: TGTGCCAGCAGCCCGGTTAGAAGCTTCACAGATACGCAGTATTTT
cdr3_aa: CASSPVRSFTDTQYF

j_call: TRBJ2-1
clone_size: -
d_call: -
cdr3_length: 13
v_call: TRBV5-1
cdr3_nt: TGCGCCAGCAGCTTGGGCGCTAGCGATGAGCAGTTCTTC
cdr3_aa: CASSLGASDEQFF

j_call: TRBJ1-1
clone_size: -
d_call: -
cdr3_length: 18
v_call: TRBV28
cdr3_nt: TGTGCCAGCAGCCCGTCCCACATCCGAAAAGGACGGAACACTGAAGCTTTCTTT
cdr3_aa: CASSPSHIRKGRNTEAFF

j_call: TRBJ1-1
clone_size: -
d_call: -
cdr3_length: 14
v_call: TRBV18
cdr3_nt: TGTGCCAGCTCATTCGTAGGGTCGGGCACTGAAGCTTTCTTT
cdr3_aa: CASSFVGSGTEAFF

j_call: TRBJ1-6
clone_size: -
d_call: -
cdr3_length: 12
v_call: TRBV14
cdr3_nt: TGTGCCAGCAGCCAAGATTGGGTGGCCCTCCACTTT
cdr3_aa: CASSQDWVALHF

j_call: TRBJ1-4
clone_size: -
d_call: -
cdr3_length: 14
v_call: TRBV6-6
cdr3_nt: TGTGCCAGCAGTTACAGTACAACTAATGAAAAACTGTTTTTT
cdr3_aa: CASSYSTTNEKLFF

j_call: TRBJ1-6
clone_size: -
d_call: -
cdr3_length: 13
v_call: TRBV11-2
cdr3_nt: TGTGCCAGCAGCCGTTCGAGGGACTCACCCCTCCACTTT
cdr3_aa: CASSRSRDSPLHF

j_call: TRBJ1-5
clone_size: -
d_call: -
cdr3_length: 13
v_call: TRBV6-4
cdr3_nt: TGTGCCAGCAGTGTTGATCCTTATCAGCCCCAGCATTTT
cdr3_aa: CASSVDPYQPQHF

j_call: TRBJ1-1
clone_size: -
d_call: TRBD1
cdr3_length: 14
v_call: TRBV5-4
cdr3_nt: TGTGCCAGCAGCGGAGGGACAGTGAACACTGAAGCTTTCTTT
cdr3_aa: CASSGGTVNTEAFF

j_call: TRBJ2-1
clone_size: -
d_call: -
cdr3_length: 12
v_call: TRBV12-3/TRBV12-4
cdr3_nt: TGTGCCAGCAGTTTTGGGGGCAATGAGCAGTTCTTC
cdr3_aa: CASSFGGNEQFF

j_call: TRBJ1-6
clone_size: -
d_call: TRBD1
cdr3_length: 13
v_call: TRBV2
cdr3_nt: TGTGCCAGCAGGCAGACAGGGGATTCACCCCTCCACTTT
cdr3_aa: CASRQTGDSPLHF

j_call: TRBJ1-5
clone_size: -
d_call: -
cdr3_length: 14
v_call: TRBV4-3
cdr3_nt: TGCGCCAGCAGCCAAGACGTCAGAAATCAGCCCCAGCATTTT
cdr3_aa: CASSQDVRNQPQHF

j_call: TRBJ1-3
clone_size: -
d_call: -
cdr3_length: 15
v_call: TRBV5-8
cdr3_nt: TGTGCCAGCAGCCGACAGGCAATCTCTGGAAACACCATATATTTT
cdr3_aa: CASSRQAISGNTIYF

j_call: TRBJ1-6
clone_size: -
d_call: -
cdr3_length: 17
v_call: TRBV9
cdr3_nt: TGTGCCAGCAGCGTAGGGGATTGGCAGCTAAACAATTCACCCCTCCACTTT
cdr3_aa: CASSVGDWQLNNSPLHF

j_call: TRBJ2-1
clone_size: -
d_call: -
cdr3_length: 13
v_call: TRBV13
cdr3_nt: TGTGCCAGCAGCAGCCGGGTCTACAATGAGCAGTTCTTC
cdr3_aa: CASSSRVYNEQFF

j_call: TRBJ2-7
clone_size: -
d_call: TRBD2
cdr3_length: 14
v_call: TRBV29-1
cdr3_nt: TGCAGCGTTGTATGGCCTAGCGGGAGGAACGAGCAGTACTTC
cdr3_aa: CSVVWPSGRNEQYF

j_call: TRBJ1-1
clone_size: -
d_call: -
cdr3_length: 19
v_call: TRBV3-1/TRBV3-2
cdr3_nt: TGTGCCAGCAGCCCCAATCACAGGGTCGAGCGTTCGGGGAACACTGAAGCTTTCTTT
cdr3_aa: CASSPNHRVERSGNTEAFF

j_call: TRBJ2-5
clone_size: -
d_call: -
cdr3_length: 12
v_call: TRBV12-3/TRBV12-4
cdr3_nt: TGTGCCAGCAGTCTTGGTACGAAGACCCAGTACTTC
cdr3_aa: CASSLGTKTQYF

j_call: TRBJ1-1
clone_size: -
d_call: -
cdr3_length: 10
v_call: TRBV29-1
cdr3_nt: TGCAGCGCTTTGGACACTGAAGCTTTCTTT
cdr3_aa: CSALDTEAFF

j_call: TRBJ1-6
clone_size: few
d_call: TRBD1
cdr3_length: 16
v_call: TRBV7-2
cdr3_nt: TGTGCCAGCAGCCCAACAGGGGTTACGTATAATTCACCCCTCCACTTT
cdr3_aa: CASSPTGVTYNSPLHF

j_call: TRBJ2-1
clone_size: -
d_call: -
cdr3_length: 13
v_call: TRBV24-1
cdr3_nt: TGTGCCACCAGTGGGGTAGGGTCCAATGAGCAGTTCTTC
cdr3_aa: CATSGVGSNEQFF

j_call: TRBJ1-2
clone_size: -
d_call: -
cdr3_length: 12
v_call: TRBV28
cdr3_nt: TGTGCCTCCCACCGGGCCTCATATCCCTACACCTTC
cdr3_aa: CASHRASYPYTF